The entry below gives a single T cell receptor (beta chain) sequence along with its context. The source of the sample is a study of blood T cell repertoires in COVID-19. Study-wide context: Donors in the United States, Italy and Spain gave samples during acute or convalescent COVID-19. The analysed material was cDNA or gDNA that came from T cells, B-cell-depleted T cells, or PBMCs.

Per the original methods: The authors estimated nucleated cell counts from reference gene primer amplification. The assay was immunoSEQ multiplex PCR, and TCRdb's table has in-frame clones only and misses some. V and J calls and clone size are as listed in that table; D and trimming were resolved from the DNA. The table includes over 120,000 clones, more than 75% detected once. Trimming stripped 5 bases from V and 3 bases from J, with 19 bases between. The CDR3 sequence is 15 residues long. The germline gives CDR1 SQVTM, CDR2 ANQGSEA. This sequence joins TRBV29-1 and TRBJ2-5; D may be TRBD1 (7 bases). This TCR was recovered from a woman in her 70s with COVID-19, enrolled during active disease. Sequences were obtained from peripheral blood. The CDR3 nucleotides are TGCAGCGTTCGGGGGCAGGGGGGACGAAAAGAGACCCAGTACTTC. It specifies CSVRGQGGRKETQYF.